This T cell receptor beta chain was sequenced during a study of T-cell memory formation after mild COVID-19. On the study more broadly: Clusters were largely donor specific. Study-wide results and caveats: CD4/CD8 balance characterized clones contracting day 15 to 85, and CD4+ skew characterized later expanders. Contracting CD4+ clones lay largely in CM and EM, with CD8+ ones residing in EMRA.

Constant-segment-primed 5'RACE gave TCR alpha and TCR beta cDNA libraries with sample barcodes and UMIs. Using its own MiXCR run on the 5' RACE reads, TCRdb lists one record per CDR3 protein. The sample yields 500,000 to 650,000 distinct CDR3 sequences, 20% to 25% seen once. Trimming took 4 bases from V and 7 from J, leaving 15 bases between them. The CDR3 runs to 13 residues. Germline V gives CDR1 SGHRS, CDR2 YFSETQ. This clonotype was detected only a few times. The antigen remains unidentified. This chain connects TRBV5-1 to TRBJ2-7; a weak D match, TRBD1 (6 bases). The material sequenced was PBMCs or a T cell subset sorted from them (not recorded which). The source is an adult woman who had mild COVID-19 (a few samples of this study predate the infection). Cell type and time point are not known. DNA of the CDR3: TGCGCCAGCAGCAATCCGGGACAACGGGAGCAGTACTTC. This codes for CASSNPGQREQYF.